A single sample is the source of the 9 T cell receptor beta chains below, sequenced in a study of Graves' ophthalmopathy and Graves' hyperthyroidism. Amplified material comprised TCR beta CDR3 regions derived from RNA transcripts. HTBI-primed RT-PCR formed the first round, and a multiplex PCR formed the second. TCRdb independently ran MiXCR on the multiplex PCR reads; one entry per CDR3 protein. The repertoire holds around 1.1 million distinct CDR3 sequences, with 35% to 40% as singletons. What was sequenced was peripheral blood or thyroid tissue (not recorded which). These TCRs come from an adult man with Graves' hyperthyroidism.

This clonotype was counted many times. The gene calls are TRBV11-2 and TRBJ1-2; a possible D gene is TRBD1 (5 bases). Germline assignment: CDR1 SGHAT and CDR2 FQNNGV. Trimming took 2 bases from V and 4 from J, leaving 14 bases between them. The CDR3 is 15 residues long. Here the CDR3 DNA reads TGTGCCAGCAGCTTACCAGGGCTGGTAGGCTATGGCTACACCTTC. Amino acids: CASSLPGLVGYGYTF.

This clonotype was recorded at least ten times. The rearrangement links TRBV6-5 to TRBJ1-5; tentatively, D is TRBD1 (5 bases). The germline gives CDR1 MNHEY, CDR2 SVGAGI. The CDR3 is 14 residues long. The V and J ends lost 6 bases and 7 bases respectively, with 16 bases between them. CDR3 sequence: CASSSLGAQQPQHF. CDR3 nucleotides: TGTGCCAGCAGCTCCCTCGGGGCACAGCAGCCCCAGCATTTT.

Comment on this clonotype: Just one base apart from a much larger clone, this may be a read error. The conserved closing phenylalanine or tryptophan is absent in this CDR3, likely reflecting a read error. This chain's CDR3 is CASSVAGQGVNYGYTL. The CDR3 DNA is TGTGCCAGCAGCGTAGCAGGTCAGGGGGTGAACTATGGCTACACCCTC. The chain joins TRBV9 to TRBJ1-2; 7 bases line up with TRBD1. With 0 bases clipped from V and 2 bases from J, the junction kept 7 bases outside the gene matches. Germline V gene lookup returns CDR1 SGDLS and CDR2 YYNGEE. The CDR3 contains 16 residues.

This clonotype occurred many times. The chain employs TRBV12-3 or TRBV12-4 and TRBJ1-2; no clear D gene. The CDR3 spans 15 residues. Between the trimmed V and J ends, which lost 2 bases and 7 bases, there was a span of 17 bases. CDR3 protein: CASSLLGTARGGYTF. The CDR3 coding sequence is TGTGCCAGCAGTTTACTCGGAACAGCTCGCGGTGGCTACACCTTC.

The chain uses TRBV6-5 and TRBJ1-1; 11 bases match TRBD1. The germline gives CDR1 MNHEY, CDR2 SVGAGI. The CDR3 runs 17 residues. The trim removed 7 bases at V and 1 base at J, leaving 11 bases unmatched. CDR3 region: CASNNAGTGGRNTEAFF. The CDR3 DNA is TGTGCCAGCAACAACGCCGGGACAGGGGGTAGGAACACTGAAGCTTTCTTT.

This clonotype was counted at least ten times. V and J are TRBV12-3 or TRBV12-4 and TRBJ1-6; 7 bases map to TRBD1. There are 14 residues in the CDR3. V was clipped by 5 bases and J by 6 bases; unmatched bases: 4. CDR3 sequence reads: CASSPGGRNSPLHF. CDR3 in DNA: TGTGCCAGCAGTCCAGGGGGACGTAATTCACCCCTCCACTTT.

This clonotype was seen more than once but under ten times. This rearrangement joins TRBV5-4 to TRBJ2-7, with D possibly matching TRBD2 (5 bases). Trimming removed 3 bases from V and 2 bases from J, with 9 bases in between. The germline CDR1 and CDR2 sequences are SGHNT and YYREEE (reference sequence). The CDR3 covers 13 residues. The CDR3 reads CASSSTRTYEQYF. CDR3 sequence (DNA): TGTGCCAGCAGCTCCACTAGAACCTACGAGCAGTACTTC.

The gene calls are TRBV7-3 and TRBJ2-2; 9 nucleotides match TRBD1. The germline gives CDR1 SGHTA, CDR2 FQGTGA. Germline trimming cut 4 bases from V and 7 bases from J; bases unmatched to any gene: 4. CDR3 size: 14 residues. The CDR3 DNA reads as TGTGCCAGCAGCTGGGACAGGGATGTCGGGGAGCTGTTTTTT. Residues: CASSWDRDVGELFF.

The table lists this clonotype with a few counts. This chain uses TRBV10-3 with TRBJ1-3; 8 nucleotides align to TRBD1. The junction had 8 bases not matched to a gene; V was cut back by 10 bases and J by 0 bases. This CDR3 is 15 amino acids long. The germline CDR1 and CDR2 sequences are ENHRY and SYGVKD. CDR3 residues: CATAGQEASGNTIYF. The CDR3 DNA reads TGTGCCACCGCGGGACAGGAGGCCTCTGGAAACACCATATATTTT.